Here is one T cell receptor beta chain with its context. Original analysis: Scientists estimated how many nucleated cells there were by amplifying reference gene primers. Repertoires were generated with immunoSEQ multiplex PCR, while TCRdb's copy carries only in-frame clones and drops some. D and trimming come from the DNA, and the V and J calls and clone size come from that table. The data show approximately 300,000 clones, with around 88% seen just once and about 0.8% held by the top ten. With V trimmed by 2 bases and J by 5 bases, 6 bases remained unmatched. The V gene's germline CDR1 is SGHRS and CDR2 YFSETQ. The length of the CDR3 is 16 residues. The data are from a study of blood T cell repertoires in COVID-19. Overall study: Acute-phase and convalescent COVID-19 samples originated in the United States, Italy and Spain. PBMCs, B-cell-depleted T cells, or T cells provided the cDNA or gDNA that made up the material.

Sequencing was carried out using peripheral blood. The origin of this receptor is a man aged 25 to 40 with acute or convalescent COVID-19. The J gene is TRBJ2-2, the V gene TRBV5-1, with 10 bases identical to TRBD2. CDR3 DNA: TGCGCCAGCAGCTTAAATAGCGGGGGGCATACCGGGGAGCTGTTTTTT. Translation gives CASSLNSGGHTGELFF.